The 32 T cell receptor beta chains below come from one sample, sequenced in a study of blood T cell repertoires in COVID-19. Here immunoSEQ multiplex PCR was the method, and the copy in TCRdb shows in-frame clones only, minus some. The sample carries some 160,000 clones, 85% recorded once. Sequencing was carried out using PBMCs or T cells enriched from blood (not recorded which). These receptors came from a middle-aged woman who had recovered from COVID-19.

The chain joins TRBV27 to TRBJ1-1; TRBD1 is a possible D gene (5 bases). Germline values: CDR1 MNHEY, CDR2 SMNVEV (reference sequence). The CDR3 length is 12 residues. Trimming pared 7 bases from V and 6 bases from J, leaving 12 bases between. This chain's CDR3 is CASMGGLSEAFF. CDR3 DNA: TGTGCCAGCATGGGGGGTTTATCTGAAGCTTTCTTT.

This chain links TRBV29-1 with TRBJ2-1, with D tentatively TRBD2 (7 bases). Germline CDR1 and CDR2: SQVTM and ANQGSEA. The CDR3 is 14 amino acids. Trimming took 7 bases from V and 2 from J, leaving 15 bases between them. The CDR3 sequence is CSARGGGAYNEQFF. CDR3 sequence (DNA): TGCAGCGCCCGGGGAGGGGGAGCCTACAATGAGCAGTTCTTC.

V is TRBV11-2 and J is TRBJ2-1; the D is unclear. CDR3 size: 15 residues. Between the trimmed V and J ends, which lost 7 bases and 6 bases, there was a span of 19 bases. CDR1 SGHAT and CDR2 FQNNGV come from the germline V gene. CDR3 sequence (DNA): TGTGCCAGCACCCCCGAGACTCTGACTCTCAATGAGCAGTTCTTC. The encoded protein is CASTPETLTLNEQFF.

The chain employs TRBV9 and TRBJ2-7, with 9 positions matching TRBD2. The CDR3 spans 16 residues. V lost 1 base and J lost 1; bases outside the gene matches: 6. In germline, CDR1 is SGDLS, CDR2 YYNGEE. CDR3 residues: CASSVSAGGPSYEQYF. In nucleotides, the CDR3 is TGTGCCAGCAGCGTATCGGCGGGGGGGCCGTCCTACGAGCAGTACTTC.

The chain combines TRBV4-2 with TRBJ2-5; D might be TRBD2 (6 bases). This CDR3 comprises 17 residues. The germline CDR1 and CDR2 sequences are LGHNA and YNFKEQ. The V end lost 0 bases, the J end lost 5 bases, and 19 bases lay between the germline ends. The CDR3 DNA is TGTGCCAGCAGCCAAGATCGGGGGACCTCGGGTCGGGAGACCCAGTACTTC. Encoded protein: CASSQDRGTSGRETQYF.

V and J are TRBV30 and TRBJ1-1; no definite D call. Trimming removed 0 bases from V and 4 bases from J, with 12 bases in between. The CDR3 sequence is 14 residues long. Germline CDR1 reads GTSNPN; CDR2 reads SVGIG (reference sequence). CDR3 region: CAWSVILGSTEAFF. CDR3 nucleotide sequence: TGTGCCTGGAGTGTAATCTTGGGCAGCACTGAAGCTTTCTTT.

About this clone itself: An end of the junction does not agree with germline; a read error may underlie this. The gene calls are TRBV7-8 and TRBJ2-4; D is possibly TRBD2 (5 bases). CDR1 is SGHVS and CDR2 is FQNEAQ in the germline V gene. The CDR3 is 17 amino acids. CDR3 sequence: CASSLVATREFDPIGDF. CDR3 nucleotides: TGTGCCAGCAGCTTAGTAGCAACCCGAGAGTTTGACCCTATCGGGGACTTC.

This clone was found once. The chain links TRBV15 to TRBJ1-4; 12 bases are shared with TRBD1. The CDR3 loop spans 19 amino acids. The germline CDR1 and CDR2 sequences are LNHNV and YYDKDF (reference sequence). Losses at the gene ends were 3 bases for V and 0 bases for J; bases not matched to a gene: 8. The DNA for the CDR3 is TGTGCCACCAGCAGCGAAGGGACAGGGGGCTCCCCAACTAATGAAAAACTGTTTTTT. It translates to CATSSEGTGGSPTNEKLFF. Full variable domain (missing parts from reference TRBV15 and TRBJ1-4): DAMVIQNPRYQVTQFGKPVTLSCSQTLNHNVMYWYQQKSSQAPKLLFHYYDKDFNNEADTPDNFQSRRPNTSFCFLDIRSPGLGDTAMYLCATSSEGTGGSPTNEKLFFGSGTQLSVL.

CDR3 in DNA: TGTGCCAGCAGCGACTCGCTATACACCGGGGAGCTGTTTTTT. It specifies CASSDSLYTGELFF. The chain is built from TRBV6-5 and TRBJ2-2; no clear D gene. There are 14 residues in the CDR3. Per the germline V gene, CDR1 is MNHEY and CDR2 is SVGAGI. The V end was cut by 6 bases, the J end by 3 bases, with 11 bases between.

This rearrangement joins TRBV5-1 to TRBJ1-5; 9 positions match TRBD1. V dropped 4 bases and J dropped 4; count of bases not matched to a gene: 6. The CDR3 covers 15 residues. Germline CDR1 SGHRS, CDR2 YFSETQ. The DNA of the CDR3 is TGCGCCAGCAGCCCGGGACAGGGTTGGAATCAGCCCCAGCATTTT. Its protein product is CASSPGQGWNQPQHF.

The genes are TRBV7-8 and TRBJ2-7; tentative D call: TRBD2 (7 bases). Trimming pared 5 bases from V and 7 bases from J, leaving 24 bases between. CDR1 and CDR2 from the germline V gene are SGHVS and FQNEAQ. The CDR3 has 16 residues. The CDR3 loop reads CASSHRGAAYPWEQYF. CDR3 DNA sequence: TGTGCCAGCAGCCACCGGGGGGCAGCTTATCCGTGGGAGCAGTACTTC.

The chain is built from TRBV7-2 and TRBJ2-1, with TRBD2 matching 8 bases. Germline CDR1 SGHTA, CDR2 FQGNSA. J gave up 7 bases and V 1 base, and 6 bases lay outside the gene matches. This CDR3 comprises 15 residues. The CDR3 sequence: CASSLGYSGANEQFF. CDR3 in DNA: TGTGCCAGCAGCTTAGGTTATAGCGGGGCTAATGAGCAGTTCTTC.

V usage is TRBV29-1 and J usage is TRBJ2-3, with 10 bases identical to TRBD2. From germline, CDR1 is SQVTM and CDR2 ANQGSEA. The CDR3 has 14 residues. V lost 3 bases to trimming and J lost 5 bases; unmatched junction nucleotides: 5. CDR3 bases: TGCAGCGTTGAGCTAGCGGGAGTCCGAGATACGCAGTATTTT. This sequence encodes CSVELAGVRDTQYF.

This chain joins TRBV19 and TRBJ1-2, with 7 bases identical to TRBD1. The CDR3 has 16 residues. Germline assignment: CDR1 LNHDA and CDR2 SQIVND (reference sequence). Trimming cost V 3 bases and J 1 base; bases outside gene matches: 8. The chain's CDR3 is CASSMGLGQINYGYTF. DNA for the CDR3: TGTGCCAGTAGTATGGGATTGGGACAGATTAACTATGGCTACACCTTC.

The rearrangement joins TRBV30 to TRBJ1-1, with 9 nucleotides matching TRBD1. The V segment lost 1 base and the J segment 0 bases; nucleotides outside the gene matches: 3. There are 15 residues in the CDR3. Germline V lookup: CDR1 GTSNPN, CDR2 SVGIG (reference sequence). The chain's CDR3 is CAWSGQGGMNTEAFF. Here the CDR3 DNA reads TGTGCCTGGAGTGGACAGGGGGGAATGAACACTGAAGCTTTCTTT.

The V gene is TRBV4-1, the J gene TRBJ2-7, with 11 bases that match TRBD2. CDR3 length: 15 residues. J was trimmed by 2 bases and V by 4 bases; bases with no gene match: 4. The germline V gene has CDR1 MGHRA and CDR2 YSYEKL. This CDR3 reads CASSLGTSGAYEQYF. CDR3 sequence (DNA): TGCGCCAGCAGCCTAGGGACTAGCGGAGCCTACGAGCAGTACTTC.

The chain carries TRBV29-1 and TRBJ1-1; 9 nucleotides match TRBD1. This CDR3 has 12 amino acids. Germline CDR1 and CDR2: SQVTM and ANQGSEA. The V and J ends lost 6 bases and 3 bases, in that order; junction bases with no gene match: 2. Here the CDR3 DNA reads TGCAGCGTCCGGACAGGGGACACTGAAGCTTTCTTT. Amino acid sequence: CSVRTGDTEAFF.

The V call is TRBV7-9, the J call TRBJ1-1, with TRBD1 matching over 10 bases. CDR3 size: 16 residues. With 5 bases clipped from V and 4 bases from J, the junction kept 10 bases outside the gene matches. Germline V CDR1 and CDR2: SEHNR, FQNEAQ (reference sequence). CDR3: CASSQRGTGVFTEAFF. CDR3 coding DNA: TGTGCCAGCAGCCAGAGGGGGACAGGGGTTTTCACTGAAGCTTTCTTT.

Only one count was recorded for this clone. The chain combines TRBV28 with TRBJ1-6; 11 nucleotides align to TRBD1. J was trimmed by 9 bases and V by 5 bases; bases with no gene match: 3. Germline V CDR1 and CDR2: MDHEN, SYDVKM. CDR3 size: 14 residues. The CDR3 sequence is CASSAGQGASPLHF. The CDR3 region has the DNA TGTGCCAGCAGTGCCGGACAGGGGGCTTCACCCCTCCACTTT.

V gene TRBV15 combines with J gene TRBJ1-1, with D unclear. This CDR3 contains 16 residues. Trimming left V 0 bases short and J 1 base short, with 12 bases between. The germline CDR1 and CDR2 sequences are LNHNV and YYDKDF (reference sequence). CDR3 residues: CATSRDRGVGNTEAFF. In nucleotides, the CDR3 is TGTGCCACCAGCAGAGATAGAGGAGTGGGGAACACTGAAGCTTTCTTT.

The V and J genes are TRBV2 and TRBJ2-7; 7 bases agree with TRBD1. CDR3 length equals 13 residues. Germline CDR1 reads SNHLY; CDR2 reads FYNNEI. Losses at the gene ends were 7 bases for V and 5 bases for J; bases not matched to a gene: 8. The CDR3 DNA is TGTGCCAGCACCGAAACAGGGGTCCACGAGCAGTACTTC. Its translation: CASTETGVHEQYF.

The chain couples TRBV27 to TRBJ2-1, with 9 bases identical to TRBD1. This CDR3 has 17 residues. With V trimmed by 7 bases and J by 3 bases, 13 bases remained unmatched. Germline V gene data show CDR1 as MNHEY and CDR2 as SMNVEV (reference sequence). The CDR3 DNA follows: TGTGCCAGCAAACTAATAACAGGGGGCTCAATCTACAATGAGCAGTTCTTC. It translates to CASKLITGGSIYNEQFF.

The CDR3 DNA follows: TGTGCCAGCAGCTTAATCTCAGCCGGGGAGCTGTTTTTT. This gives the protein CASSLISAGELFF. This chain joins TRBV7-6 and TRBJ2-2; D gene ambiguous. Per germline, CDR1 SGHVS and CDR2 FNYEAQ. The CDR3 is 13 amino acids. V was clipped by 2 bases and J by 6 bases, with 7 bases between them.

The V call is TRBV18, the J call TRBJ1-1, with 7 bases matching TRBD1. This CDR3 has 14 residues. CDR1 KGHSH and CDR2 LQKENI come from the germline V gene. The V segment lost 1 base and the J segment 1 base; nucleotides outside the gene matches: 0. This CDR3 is CASSPQGANTEAFF. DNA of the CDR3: TGTGCCAGCTCACCACAGGGGGCGAACACTGAAGCTTTCTTT.

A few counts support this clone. The CDR3 nucleotides read TGCGCCAGCAGCTTGACAGGGCCTCAGCCCCAGCATTTT. This encodes CASSLTGPQPQHF. The gene calls are TRBV5-1 and TRBJ1-5, with D possibly TRBD1 on 6 matching bases. Trimming shortened V by 1 base and J by 6 bases, and 8 bases separated the two germline ends. This CDR3 has 13 residues. CDR1 SGHRS and CDR2 YFSETQ come from the germline V gene.

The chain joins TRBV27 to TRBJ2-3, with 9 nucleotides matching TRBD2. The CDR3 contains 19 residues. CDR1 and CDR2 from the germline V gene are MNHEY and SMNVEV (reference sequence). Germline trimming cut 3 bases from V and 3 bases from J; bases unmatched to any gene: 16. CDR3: CASSLRTSGWAPSTDTQYF. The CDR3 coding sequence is TGTGCCAGCAGTTTGCGAACTAGCGGGTGGGCTCCTTCGACAGATACGCAGTATTTT.

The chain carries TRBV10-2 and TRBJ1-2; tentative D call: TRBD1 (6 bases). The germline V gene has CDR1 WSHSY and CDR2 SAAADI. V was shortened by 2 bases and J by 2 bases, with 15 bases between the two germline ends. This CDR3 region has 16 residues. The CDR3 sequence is CASSERTASWNYGYTF. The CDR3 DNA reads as TGCGCCAGCAGTGAGAGGACAGCATCGTGGAACTATGGCTACACCTTC.

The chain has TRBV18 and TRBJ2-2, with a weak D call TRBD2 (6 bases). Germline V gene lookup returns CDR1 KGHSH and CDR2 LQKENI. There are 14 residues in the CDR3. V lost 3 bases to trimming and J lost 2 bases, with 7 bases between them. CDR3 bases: TGTGCCAGCTCACCGGGACTCAACACCGGGGAGCTGTTTTTT. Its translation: CASSPGLNTGELFF.

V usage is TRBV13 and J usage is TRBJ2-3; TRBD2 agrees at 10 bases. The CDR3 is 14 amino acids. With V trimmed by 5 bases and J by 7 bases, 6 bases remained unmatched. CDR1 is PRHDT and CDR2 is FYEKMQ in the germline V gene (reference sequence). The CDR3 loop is CASSKREGLHTQYF. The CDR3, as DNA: TGTGCCAGCAGCAAGCGGGAGGGCCTTCATACGCAGTATTTT.

As DNA, the CDR3 is TGCGCCAGCAGCTTGGGGCTGAATCAGCCCCAGCATTTT. Its translation is CASSLGLNQPQHF. The chain links TRBV5-1 to TRBJ1-5; D not resolved. Germline CDR1 is SGHRS and CDR2 is YFSETQ. The V and J ends lost 0 bases and 4 bases respectively, with 5 bases between them. The CDR3 covers 13 residues. Together with reference TRBV5-1 and TRBJ1-5, the CDR3 gives the full variable domain: KAGVTQTPRYLIKTRGQQVTLSCSPISGHRSVSWYQQTPGQGLQFLFEYFSETQRNKGNFPGRFSGRQFSNSRSEMNVSTLELGDSALYLCASSLGLNQPQHFGDGTRLSIL.

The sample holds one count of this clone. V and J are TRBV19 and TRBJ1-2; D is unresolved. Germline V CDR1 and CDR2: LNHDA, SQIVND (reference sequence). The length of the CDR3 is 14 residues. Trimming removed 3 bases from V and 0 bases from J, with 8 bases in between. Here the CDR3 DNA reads TGTGCCAGTAGTATCGGGCGGGCTAACTATGGCTACACCTTC. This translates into CASSIGRANYGYTF.

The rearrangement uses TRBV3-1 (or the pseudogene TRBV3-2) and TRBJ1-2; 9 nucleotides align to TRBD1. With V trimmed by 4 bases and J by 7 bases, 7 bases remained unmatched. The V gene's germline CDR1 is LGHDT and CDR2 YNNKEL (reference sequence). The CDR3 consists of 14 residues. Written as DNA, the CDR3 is TGTGCCAGCAGCCTAGGACAGGGGCGAACTGGCTACACCTTC. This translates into CASSLGQGRTGYTF.